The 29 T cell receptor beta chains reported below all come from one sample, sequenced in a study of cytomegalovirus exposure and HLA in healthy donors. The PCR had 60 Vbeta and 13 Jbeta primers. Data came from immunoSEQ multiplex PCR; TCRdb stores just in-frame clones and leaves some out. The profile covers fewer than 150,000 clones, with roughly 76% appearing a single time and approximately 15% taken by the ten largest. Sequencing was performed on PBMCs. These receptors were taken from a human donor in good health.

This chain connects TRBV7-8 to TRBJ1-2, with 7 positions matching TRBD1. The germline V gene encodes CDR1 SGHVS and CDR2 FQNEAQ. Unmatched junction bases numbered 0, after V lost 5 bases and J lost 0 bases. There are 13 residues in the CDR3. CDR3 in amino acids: CASSGTANYGYTF. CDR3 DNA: TGTGCCAGCAGCGGGACAGCTAACTATGGCTACACCTTC.

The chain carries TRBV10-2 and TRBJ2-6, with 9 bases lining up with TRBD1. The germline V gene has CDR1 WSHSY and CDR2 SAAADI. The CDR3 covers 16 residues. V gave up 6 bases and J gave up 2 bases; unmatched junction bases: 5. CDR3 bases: TGCGCCAGCAGGGGACAGGGCGAGGCTGGGGCCAACGTCCTGACTTTC. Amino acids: CASRGQGEAGANVLTF.

The CDR3 DNA is TGTGCCAGCAGCTTGGGGAGGGTTCTTTATTTGTACGAGCAGTACTTC. Translation: CASSLGRVLYLYEQYF. The chain links TRBV5-6 to TRBJ2-7; weak D call: TRBD2 (6 bases). Germline values: CDR1 SGHDT, CDR2 YYEEEE. Trimming left V 0 bases short and J 4 bases short, with 17 bases between. There are 16 residues in the CDR3.

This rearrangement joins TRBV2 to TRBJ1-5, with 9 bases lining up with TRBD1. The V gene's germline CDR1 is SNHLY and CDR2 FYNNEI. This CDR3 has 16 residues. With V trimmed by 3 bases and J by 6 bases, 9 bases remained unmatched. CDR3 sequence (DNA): TGTGCCAGCAGTGACTGGGGGACAGGGCTGGTTCAGCCCCAGCATTTT. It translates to CASSDWGTGLVQPQHF.

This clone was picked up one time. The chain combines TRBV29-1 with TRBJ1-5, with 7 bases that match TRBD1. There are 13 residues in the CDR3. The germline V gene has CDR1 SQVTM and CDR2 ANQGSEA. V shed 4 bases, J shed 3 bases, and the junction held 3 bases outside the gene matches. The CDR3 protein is CSVGTGPNQPQHF. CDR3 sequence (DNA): TGCAGCGTTGGGACAGGCCCCAATCAGCCCCAGCATTTT.

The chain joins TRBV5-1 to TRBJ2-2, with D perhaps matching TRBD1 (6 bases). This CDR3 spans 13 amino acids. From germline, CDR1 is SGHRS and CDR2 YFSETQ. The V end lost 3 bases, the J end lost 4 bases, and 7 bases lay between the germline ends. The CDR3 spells CASSWDITGELFF. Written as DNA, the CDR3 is TGCGCCAGCAGCTGGGACATCACCGGGGAGCTGTTTTTT.

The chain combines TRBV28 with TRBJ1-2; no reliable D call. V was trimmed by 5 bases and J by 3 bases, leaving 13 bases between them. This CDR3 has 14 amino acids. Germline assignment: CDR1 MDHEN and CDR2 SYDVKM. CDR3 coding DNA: TGTGCCAGCAGTGGGTCCGGGAGCTACTATGGCTACACCTTC. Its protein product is CASSGSGSYYGYTF.

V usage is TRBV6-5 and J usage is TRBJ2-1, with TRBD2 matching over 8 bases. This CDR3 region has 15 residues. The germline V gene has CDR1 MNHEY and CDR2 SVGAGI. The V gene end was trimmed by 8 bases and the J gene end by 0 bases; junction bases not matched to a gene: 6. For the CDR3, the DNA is TGTGCCAGCTCGCCGGGACTAGGCTCCTACAATGAGCAGTTCTTC. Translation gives CASSPGLGSYNEQFF.

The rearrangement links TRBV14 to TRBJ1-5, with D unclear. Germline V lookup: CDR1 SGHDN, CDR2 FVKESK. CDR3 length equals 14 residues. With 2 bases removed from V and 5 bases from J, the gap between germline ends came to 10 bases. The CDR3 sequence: CASSQLLTDQPQHF. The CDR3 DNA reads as TGTGCCAGCAGCCAACTACTGACTGATCAGCCCCAGCATTTT.

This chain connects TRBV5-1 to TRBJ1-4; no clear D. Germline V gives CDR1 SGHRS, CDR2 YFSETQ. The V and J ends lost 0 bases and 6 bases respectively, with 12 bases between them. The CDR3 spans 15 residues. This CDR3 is CASSLAPGIDEKLFF. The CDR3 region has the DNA TGCGCCAGCAGCTTGGCCCCGGGGATCGATGAAAAACTGTTTTTT. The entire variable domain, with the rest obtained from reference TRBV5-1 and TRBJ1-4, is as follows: KAGVTQTPRYLIKTRGQQVTLSCSPISGHRSVSWYQQTPGQGLQFLFEYFSETQRNKGNFPGRFSGRQFSNSRSEMNVSTLELGDSALYLCASSLAPGIDEKLFFGSGTQLSVL.

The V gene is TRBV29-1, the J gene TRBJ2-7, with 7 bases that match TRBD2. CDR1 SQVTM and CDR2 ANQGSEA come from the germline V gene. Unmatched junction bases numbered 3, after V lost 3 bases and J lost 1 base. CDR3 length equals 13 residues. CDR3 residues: CSVEREGSYEQYF. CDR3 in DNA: TGCAGCGTTGAGAGGGAGGGTTCCTACGAGCAGTACTTC.

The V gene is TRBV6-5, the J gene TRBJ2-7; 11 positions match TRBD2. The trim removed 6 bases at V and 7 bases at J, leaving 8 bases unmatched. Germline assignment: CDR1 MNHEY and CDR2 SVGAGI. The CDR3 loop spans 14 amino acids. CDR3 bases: TGTGCCAGCAGCCGGACTAGCGGGCCCTCGGAGCAGTACTTC. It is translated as CASSRTSGPSEQYF.

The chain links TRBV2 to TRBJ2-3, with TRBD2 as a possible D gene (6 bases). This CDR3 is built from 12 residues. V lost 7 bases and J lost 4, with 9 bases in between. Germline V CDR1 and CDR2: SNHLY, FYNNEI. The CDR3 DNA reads TGTGCCAGCAAAGTAGCGGCAGATACGCAGTATTTT. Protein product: CASKVAADTQYF.

The CDR3 DNA reads as TGCGCCAGCAGTGTCCTCGACAGGGAAGAGACCCAGTACTTC. Translated, it gives CASSVLDREETQYF. The genes are TRBV5-1 and TRBJ2-5; 7 nucleotides align to TRBD1. Germline values: CDR1 SGHRS, CDR2 YFSETQ. This CDR3 spans 14 amino acids. The J segment lost 3 bases and the V segment lost 5 bases, leaving 7 bases of the junction unmatched.

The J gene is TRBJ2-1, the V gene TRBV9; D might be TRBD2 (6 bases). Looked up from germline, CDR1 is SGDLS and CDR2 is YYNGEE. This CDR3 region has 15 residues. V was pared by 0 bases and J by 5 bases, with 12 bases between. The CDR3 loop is CASSVGLAVHNEQFF. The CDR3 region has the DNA TGTGCCAGCAGCGTAGGTTTAGCGGTACACAATGAGCAGTTCTTC. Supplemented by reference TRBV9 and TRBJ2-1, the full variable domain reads DSGVTQTPKHLITATGQRVTLRCSPRSGDLSVYWYQQSLDQGLQFLIQYYNGEERAKGNILERFSAQQFPDLHSELNLSSLELGDSALYFCASSVGLAVHNEQFFGPGTRLTVL.

The CDR3 bases are TGTGCCAGCAGTTTAGTTTCTCTATCTGGAAACACCATATATTTT. Amino acids: CASSLVSLSGNTIYF. The V call is TRBV28, the J call TRBJ1-3; D ambiguous. The germline V gene has CDR1 MDHEN and CDR2 SYDVKM. The V end lost 2 bases, the J end lost 1 base, and 9 bases lay between the germline ends. The CDR3 contains 15 residues.

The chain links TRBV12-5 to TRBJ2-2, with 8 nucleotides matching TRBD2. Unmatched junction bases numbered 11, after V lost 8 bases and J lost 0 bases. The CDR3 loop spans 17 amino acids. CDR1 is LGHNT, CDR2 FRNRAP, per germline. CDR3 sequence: CASRWSGGLANTGELFF. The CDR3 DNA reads TGTGCTAGTCGCTGGAGCGGGGGCCTCGCGAACACCGGGGAGCTGTTTTTT.

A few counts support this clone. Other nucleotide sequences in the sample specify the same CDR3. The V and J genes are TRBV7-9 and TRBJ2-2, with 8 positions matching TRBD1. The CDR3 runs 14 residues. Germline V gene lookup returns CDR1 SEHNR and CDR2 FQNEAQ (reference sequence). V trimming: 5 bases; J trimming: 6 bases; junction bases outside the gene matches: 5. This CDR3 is CASSPRQGSGELFF. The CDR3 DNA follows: TGTGCCAGCAGCCCCAGACAGGGGTCCGGGGAGCTGTTTTTT.

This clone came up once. The CDR3 nucleotides are TGTGCCAGCTCACCCACTGACAGTAATTATGAGCAGTTCTTC. Protein: CASSPTDSNYEQFF. The chain uses TRBV18 and TRBJ2-1; D is perhaps TRBD1 (5 bases). Trimming shortened V by 3 bases and J by 8 bases, and 14 bases separated the two germline ends. Germline loops: CDR1 KGHSH, CDR2 LQKENI. The CDR3 is 14 amino acids.

CDR3 loop: CASSLSPYTDTQYF. Here the CDR3 DNA reads TGCGCCAGCAGCCTCTCACCCTACACAGATACGCAGTATTTT. The chain uses TRBV4-1 and TRBJ2-3; no clear D. Germline CDR1 reads MGHRA; CDR2 reads YSYEKL. V lost 4 bases to trimming and J lost 2 bases, with 10 bases between them. This CDR3 contains 14 residues.

The CDR3 sequence: CASSPTSGGHGTDTQYF. Written as DNA, the CDR3 is TGTGCCAGCAGCCCGACTAGCGGGGGGCACGGCACAGATACGCAGTATTTT. This rearrangement joins TRBV7-6 to TRBJ2-3; 13 nucleotides match TRBD2. Germline V gives CDR1 SGHVS, CDR2 FNYEAQ. The CDR3 consists of 17 residues. Trimming cost V 5 bases and J 1 base; bases outside gene matches: 6.

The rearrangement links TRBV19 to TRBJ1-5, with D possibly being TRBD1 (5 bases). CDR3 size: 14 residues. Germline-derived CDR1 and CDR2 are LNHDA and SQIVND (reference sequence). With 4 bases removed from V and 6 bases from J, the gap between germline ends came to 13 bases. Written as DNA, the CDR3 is TGTGCCAGTAGTACTGGGGGGGGTGGTCAGCCCCAGCATTTT. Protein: CASSTGGGGQPQHF.

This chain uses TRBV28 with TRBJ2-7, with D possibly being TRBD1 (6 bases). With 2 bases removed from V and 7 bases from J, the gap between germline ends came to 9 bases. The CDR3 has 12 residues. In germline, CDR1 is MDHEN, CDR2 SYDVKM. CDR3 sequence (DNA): TGTGCCAGCAGTTTAGGGACATTGGAGCAGTACTTC. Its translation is CASSLGTLEQYF.

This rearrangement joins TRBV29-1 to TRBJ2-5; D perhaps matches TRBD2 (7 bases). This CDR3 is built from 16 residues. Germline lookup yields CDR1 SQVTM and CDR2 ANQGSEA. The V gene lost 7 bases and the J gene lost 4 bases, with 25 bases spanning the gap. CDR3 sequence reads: CSARNGGPWGGETQYF. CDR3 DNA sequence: TGCAGCGCACGCAACGGGGGCCCGTGGGGGGGAGAGACCCAGTACTTC.

The CDR3 sequence is CASSPGPITGGRGNQPQHF. The CDR3 DNA reads as TGCGCCAGCAGTCCCGGACCAATAACAGGGGGAAGGGGCAATCAGCCCCAGCATTTT. The chain carries TRBV10-2 and TRBJ1-5; 8 bases align to TRBD1. This CDR3 has 19 amino acids. Germline CDR1 reads WSHSY; CDR2 reads SAAADI. V shed 5 bases and J 2 bases; nucleotides not matched to a gene: 17.

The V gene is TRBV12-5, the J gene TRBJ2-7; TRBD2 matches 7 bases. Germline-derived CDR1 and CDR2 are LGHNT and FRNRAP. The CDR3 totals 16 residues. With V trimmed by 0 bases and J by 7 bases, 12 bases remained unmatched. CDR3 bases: TGTGCTAGTGGTTTGGTACTTAGCGGGCGGGGTTGGGAGCAGTACTTC. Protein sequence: CASGLVLSGRGWEQYF.

In DNA form, the CDR3 reads TGTGCCAGCAGTTACGAGGGGAGGGGAGAAAAACTGTTTTTT. Amino acid sequence: CASSYEGRGEKLFF. The V and J genes are TRBV6-6 and TRBJ1-4, with D perhaps matching TRBD1 (5 bases). Per the germline V gene, CDR1 is MNHNY and CDR2 is SVGAGI (reference sequence). CDR3 length equals 14 residues. V gave up 2 bases and J gave up 8 bases, with 12 bases separating them.

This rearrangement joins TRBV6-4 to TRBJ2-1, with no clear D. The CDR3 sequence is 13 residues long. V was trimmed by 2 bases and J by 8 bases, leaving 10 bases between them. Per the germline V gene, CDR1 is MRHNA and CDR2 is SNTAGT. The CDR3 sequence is CASSDMLGYEQFF. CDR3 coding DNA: TGTGCCAGCAGTGACATGCTCGGGTATGAGCAGTTCTTC.

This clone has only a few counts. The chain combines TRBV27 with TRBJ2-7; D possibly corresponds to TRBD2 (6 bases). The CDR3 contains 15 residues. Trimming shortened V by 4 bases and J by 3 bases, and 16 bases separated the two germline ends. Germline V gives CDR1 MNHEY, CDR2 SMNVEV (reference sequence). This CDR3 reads CASSSREDRDYEQYF. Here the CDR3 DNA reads TGTGCCAGCAGTTCTAGGGAGGACCGGGACTACGAGCAGTACTTC.